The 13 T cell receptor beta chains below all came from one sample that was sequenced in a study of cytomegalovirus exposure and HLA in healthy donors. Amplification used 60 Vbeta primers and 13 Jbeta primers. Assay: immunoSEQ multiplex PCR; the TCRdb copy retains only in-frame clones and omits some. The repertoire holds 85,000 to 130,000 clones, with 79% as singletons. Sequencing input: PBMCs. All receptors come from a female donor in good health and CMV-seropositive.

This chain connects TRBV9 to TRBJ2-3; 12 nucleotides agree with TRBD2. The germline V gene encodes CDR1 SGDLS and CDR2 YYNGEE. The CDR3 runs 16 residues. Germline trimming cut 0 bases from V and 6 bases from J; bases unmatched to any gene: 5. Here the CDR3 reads CASSVGLAGVGDTQYF. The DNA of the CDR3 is TGTGCCAGCAGCGTAGGACTAGCGGGGGTAGGGGATACGCAGTATTTT.

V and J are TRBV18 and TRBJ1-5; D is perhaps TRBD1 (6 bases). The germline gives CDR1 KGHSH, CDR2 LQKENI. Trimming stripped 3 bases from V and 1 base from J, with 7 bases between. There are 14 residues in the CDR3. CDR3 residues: CASSPGQSNQPQHF. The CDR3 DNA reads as TGTGCCAGCTCACCGGGACAAAGCAATCAGCCCCAGCATTTT.

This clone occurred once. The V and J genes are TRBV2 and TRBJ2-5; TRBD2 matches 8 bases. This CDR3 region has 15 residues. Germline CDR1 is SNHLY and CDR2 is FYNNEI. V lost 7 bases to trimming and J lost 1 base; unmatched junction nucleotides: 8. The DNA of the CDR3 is TGTGCCAGCATCCGTCGGGGGGGACCCCAAGAGACCCAGTACTTC. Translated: CASIRRGGPQETQYF.

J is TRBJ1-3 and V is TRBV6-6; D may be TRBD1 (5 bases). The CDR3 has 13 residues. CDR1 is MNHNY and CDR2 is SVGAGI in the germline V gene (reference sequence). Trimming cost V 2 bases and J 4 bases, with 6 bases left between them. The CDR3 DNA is TGTGCCAGCAGTTACGACAGAGGAAACACCATATATTTT. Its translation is CASSYDRGNTIYF.

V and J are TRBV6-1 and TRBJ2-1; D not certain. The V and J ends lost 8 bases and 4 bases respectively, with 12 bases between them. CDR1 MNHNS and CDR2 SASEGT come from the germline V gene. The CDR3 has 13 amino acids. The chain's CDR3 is CASGRTYYNEQFF. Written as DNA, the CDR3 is TGTGCCAGCGGGCGAACCTATTACAATGAGCAGTTCTTC.

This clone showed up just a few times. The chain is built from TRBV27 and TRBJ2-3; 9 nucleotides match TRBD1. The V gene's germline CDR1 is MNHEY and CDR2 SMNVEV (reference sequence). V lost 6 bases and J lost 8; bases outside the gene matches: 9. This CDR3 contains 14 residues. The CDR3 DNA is TGTGCCAGCAGGCCGGGACAGGGTTCGGGTACGCAGTATTTT. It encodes CASRPGQGSGTQYF.

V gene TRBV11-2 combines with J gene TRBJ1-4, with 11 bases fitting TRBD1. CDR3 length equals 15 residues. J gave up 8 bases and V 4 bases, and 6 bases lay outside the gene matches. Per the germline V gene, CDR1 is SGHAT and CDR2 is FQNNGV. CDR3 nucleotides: TGTGCCAGCAGCTCTACCGGGACAGGGGGGGAAAAACTGTTTTTT. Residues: CASSSTGTGGEKLFF.

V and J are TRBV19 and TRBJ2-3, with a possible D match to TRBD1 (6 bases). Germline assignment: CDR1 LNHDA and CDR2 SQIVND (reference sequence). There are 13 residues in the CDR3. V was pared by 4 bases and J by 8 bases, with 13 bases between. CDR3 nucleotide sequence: TGTGCCAGTAGTACCAACAGGGCAGGTACGCAGTATTTT. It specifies CASSTNRAGTQYF.

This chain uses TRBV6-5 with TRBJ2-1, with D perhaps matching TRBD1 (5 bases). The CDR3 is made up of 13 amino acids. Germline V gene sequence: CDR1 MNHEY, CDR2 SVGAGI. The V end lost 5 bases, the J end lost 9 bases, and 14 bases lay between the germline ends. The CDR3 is CASSGRARGEQFF. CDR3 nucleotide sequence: TGTGCCAGCAGTGGCAGGGCTAGGGGTGAGCAGTTCTTC.

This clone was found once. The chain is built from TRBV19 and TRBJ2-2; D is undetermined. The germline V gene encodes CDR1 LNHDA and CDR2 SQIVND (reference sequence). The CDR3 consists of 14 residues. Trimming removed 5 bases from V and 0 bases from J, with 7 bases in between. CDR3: CASSPFANTGELFF. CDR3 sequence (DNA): TGTGCCAGTAGTCCGTTCGCGAACACCGGGGAGCTGTTTTTT.

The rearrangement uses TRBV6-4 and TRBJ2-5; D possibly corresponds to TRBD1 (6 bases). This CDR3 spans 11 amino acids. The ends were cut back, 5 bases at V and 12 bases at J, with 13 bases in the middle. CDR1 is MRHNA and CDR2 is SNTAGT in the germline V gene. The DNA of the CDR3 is TGTGCCAGCAGTAGGCGCAGGGGTGAGTACTTC. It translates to CASSRRRGEYF.

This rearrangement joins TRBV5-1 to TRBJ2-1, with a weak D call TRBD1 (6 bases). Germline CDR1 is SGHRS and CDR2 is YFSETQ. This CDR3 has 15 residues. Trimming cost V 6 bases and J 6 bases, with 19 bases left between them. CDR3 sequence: CASKEGVGVSNEQFF. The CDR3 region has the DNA TGCGCCAGCAAAGAGGGGGTGGGGGTGTCCAATGAGCAGTTCTTC.

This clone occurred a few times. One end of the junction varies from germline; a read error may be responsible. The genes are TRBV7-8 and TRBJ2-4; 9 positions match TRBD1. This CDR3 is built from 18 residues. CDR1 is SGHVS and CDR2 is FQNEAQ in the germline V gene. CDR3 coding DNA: TGTGCCAGCAGCCTCCCATTACGACAGGGGGGGGCCAAAAACAGTCAGTACTTC. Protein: CASSLPLRQGGAKNSQYF.